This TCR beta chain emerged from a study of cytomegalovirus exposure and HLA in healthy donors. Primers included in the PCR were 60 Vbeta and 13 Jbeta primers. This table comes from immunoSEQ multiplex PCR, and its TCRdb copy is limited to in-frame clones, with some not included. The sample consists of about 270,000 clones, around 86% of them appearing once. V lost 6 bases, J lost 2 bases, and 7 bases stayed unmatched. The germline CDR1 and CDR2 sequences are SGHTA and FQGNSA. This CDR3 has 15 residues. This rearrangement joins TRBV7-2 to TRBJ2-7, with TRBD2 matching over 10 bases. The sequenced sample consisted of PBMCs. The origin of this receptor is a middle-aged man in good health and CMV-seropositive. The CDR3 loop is CASSSSGSVTYEQYF. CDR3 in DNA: TGTGCCAGCAGTTCTAGCGGGAGCGTGACCTACGAGCAGTACTTC.